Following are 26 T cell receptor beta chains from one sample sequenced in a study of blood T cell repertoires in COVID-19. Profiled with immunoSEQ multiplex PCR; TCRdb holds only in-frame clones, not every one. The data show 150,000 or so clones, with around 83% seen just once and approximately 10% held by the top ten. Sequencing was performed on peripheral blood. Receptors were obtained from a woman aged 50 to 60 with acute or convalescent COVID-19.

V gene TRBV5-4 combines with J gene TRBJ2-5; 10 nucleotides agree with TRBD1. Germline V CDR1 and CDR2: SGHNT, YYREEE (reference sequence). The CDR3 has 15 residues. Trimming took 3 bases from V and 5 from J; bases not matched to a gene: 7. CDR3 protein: CASSSRQGARETQYF. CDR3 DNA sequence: TGTGCCAGCAGCTCACGACAGGGGGCGCGGGAGACCCAGTACTTC.

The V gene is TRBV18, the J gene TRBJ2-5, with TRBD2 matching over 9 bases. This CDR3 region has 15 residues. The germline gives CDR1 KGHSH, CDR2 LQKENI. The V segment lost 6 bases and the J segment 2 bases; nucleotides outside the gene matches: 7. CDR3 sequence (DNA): TGTGCCAGCTCGGTCTCACTAGCGGGTCAAGAGACCCAGTACTTC. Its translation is CASSVSLAGQETQYF.

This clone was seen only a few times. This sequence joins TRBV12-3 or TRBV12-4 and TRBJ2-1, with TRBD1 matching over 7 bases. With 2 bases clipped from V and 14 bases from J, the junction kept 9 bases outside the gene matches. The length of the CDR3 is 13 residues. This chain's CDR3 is CASSLRTRGQEFF. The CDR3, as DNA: TGTGCCAGCAGTTTAAGAACAAGGGGGCAGGAGTTCTTC.

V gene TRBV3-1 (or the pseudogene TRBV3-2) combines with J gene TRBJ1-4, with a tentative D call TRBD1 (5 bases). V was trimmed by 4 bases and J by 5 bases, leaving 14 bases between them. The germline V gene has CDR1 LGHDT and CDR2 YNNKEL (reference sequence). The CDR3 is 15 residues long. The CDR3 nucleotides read TGTGCCAGCAGCCGGTCTGAGACAGAGAATGAAAAACTGTTTTTT. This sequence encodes CASSRSETENEKLFF.

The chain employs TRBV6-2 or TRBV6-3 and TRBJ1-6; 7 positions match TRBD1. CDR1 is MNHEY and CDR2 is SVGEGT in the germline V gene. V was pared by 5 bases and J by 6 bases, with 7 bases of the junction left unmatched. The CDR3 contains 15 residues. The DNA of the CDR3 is TGTGCCAGCAGTAAAAACAGGGGTCGTAATTCACCCCTCCACTTT. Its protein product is CASSKNRGRNSPLHF.

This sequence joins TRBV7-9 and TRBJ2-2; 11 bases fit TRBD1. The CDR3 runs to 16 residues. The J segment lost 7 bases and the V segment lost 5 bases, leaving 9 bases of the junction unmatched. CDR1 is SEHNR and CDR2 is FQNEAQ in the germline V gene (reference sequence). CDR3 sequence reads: CASSLSTGQGVGELFF. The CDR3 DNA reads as TGTGCCAGCAGCCTCTCCACGGGACAGGGGGTCGGGGAGCTGTTTTTT.

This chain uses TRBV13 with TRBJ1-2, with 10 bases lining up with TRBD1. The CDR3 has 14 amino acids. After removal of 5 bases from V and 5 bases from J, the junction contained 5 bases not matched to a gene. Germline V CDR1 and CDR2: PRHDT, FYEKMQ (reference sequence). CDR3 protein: CASSPDRGQYGYTF. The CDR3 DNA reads TGTGCCAGCAGCCCTGACAGGGGGCAATATGGCTACACCTTC.

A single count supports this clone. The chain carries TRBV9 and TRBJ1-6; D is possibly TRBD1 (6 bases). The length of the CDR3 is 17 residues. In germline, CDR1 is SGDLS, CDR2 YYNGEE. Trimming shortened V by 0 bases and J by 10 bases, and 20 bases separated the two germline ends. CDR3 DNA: TGTGCCAGCAGCGTAGATCAGGGGAACACCGCGACATCACCCCTCCACTTT. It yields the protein CASSVDQGNTATSPLHF.

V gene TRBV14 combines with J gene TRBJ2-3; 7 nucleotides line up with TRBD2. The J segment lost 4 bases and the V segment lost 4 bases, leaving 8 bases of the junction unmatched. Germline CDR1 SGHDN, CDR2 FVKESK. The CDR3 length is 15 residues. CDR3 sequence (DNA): TGTGCCAGCAGCCGAGGAGCGGGAATCGCAGATACGCAGTATTTT. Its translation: CASSRGAGIADTQYF. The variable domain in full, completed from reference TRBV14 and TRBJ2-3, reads EAGVTQFPSHSVIEKGQTVTLRCDPISGHDNLYWYRRVMGKEIKFLLHFVKESKQDESGMPNNRFLAERTGGTYSTLKVQPAELEDSGVYFCASSRGAGIADTQYFGPGTRLTVL.

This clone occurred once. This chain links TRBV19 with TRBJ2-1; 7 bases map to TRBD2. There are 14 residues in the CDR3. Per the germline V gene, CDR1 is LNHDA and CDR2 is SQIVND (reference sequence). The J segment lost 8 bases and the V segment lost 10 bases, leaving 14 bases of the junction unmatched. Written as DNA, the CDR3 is TGTGCCACCAAGGCATCGAGCGGGACGGATGAGCAGTTCTTC. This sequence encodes CATKASSGTDEQFF.

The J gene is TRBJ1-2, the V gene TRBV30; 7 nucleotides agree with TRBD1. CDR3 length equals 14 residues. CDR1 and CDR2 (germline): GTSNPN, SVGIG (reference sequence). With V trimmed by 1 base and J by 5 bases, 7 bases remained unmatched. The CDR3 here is CAWSDRRGRYGYTF. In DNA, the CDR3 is TGTGCCTGGAGTGACCGCAGGGGGAGGTATGGCTACACCTTC.

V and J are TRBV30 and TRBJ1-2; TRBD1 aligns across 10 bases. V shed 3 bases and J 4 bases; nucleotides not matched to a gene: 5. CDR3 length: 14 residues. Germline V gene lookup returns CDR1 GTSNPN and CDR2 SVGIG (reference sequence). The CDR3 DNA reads TGTGCCTGGAGCGTAGGGACAGGGGCCTATGGCTACACCTTC. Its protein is CAWSVGTGAYGYTF.

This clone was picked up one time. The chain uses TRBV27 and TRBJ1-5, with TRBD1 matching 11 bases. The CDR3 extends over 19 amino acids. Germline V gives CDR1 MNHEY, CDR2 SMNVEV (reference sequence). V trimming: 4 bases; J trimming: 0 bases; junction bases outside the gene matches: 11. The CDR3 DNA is TGTGCCAGCAGTTCAGCACCGGGACAGGGGGATTATAGCAATCAGCCCCAGCATTTT. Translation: CASSSAPGQGDYSNQPQHF.

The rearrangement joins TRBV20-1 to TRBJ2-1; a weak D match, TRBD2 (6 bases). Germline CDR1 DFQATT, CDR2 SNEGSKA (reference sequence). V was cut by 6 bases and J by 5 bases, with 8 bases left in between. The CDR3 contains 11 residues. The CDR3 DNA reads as TGCAGTGCGGGGGGTCACAATGAGCAGTTCTTC. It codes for CSAGGHNEQFF.

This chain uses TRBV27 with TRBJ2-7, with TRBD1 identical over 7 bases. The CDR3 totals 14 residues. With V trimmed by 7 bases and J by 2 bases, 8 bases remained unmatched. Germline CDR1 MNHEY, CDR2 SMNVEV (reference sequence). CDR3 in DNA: TGTGCCAGCATCAGAGACAGGGCAGCCTACGAGCAGTACTTC. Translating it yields CASIRDRAAYEQYF.

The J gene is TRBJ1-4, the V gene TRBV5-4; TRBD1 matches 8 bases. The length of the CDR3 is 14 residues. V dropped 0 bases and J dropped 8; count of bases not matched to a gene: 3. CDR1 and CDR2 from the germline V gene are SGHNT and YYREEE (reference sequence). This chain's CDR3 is CASSLETGDEKLFF. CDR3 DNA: TGTGCCAGCAGCTTGGAGACAGGGGACGAAAAACTGTTTTTT.

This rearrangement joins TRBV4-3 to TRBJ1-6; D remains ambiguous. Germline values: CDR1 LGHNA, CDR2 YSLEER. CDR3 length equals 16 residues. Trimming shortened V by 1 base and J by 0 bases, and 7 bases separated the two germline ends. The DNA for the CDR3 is TGCGCCAGCAGCCAAGCCTCGAGCTCCTATAATTCACCCCTCCACTTT. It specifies CASSQASSSYNSPLHF.

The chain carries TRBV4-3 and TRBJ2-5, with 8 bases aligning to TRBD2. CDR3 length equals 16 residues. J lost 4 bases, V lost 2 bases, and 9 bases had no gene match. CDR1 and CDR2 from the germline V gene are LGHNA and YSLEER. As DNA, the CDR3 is TGCGCCAGCAGCCAACTCAAATCCGCGGGAGGAGAGACCCAGTACTTC. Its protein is CASSQLKSAGGETQYF.

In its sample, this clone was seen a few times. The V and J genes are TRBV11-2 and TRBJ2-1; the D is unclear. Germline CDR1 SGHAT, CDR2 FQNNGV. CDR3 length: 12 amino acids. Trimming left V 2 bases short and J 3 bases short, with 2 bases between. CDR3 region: CASSLLYNEQFF. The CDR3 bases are TGTGCCAGCAGCTTACTCTACAATGAGCAGTTCTTC. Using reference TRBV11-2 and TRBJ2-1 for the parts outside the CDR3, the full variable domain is EAGVAQSPRYKIIEKRQSVAFWCNPISGHATLYWYQQILGQGPKLLIQFQNNGVVDDSQLPKDRFSAERLKGVDSTLKIQPAKLEDSAVYLCASSLLYNEQFFGPGTRLTVL.

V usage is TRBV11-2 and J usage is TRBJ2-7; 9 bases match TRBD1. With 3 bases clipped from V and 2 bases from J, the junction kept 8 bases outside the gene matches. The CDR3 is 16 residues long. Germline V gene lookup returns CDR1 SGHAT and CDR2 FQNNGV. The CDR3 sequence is CASSFSPGQGAYEQYF. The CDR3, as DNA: TGTGCCAGCAGCTTTTCCCCGGGACAGGGTGCCTACGAGCAGTACTTC.

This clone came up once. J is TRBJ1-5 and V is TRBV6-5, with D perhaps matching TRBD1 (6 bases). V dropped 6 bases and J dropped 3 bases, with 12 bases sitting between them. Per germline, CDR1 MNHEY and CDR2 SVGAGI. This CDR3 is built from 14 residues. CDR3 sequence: CASRPTGSNQPQHF. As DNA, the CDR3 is TGTGCCAGCAGACCCACAGGGTCCAATCAGCCCCAGCATTTT.

The CDR3 DNA sequence: TGTGCCAGCAGCCCACCCGAGGGGACAGGGGGCAACCGCTATAATTCACCCCTCCACTTT. Translating it yields CASSPPEGTGGNRYNSPLHF. This chain uses TRBV21-1 with TRBJ1-6; the table assigns TRBD1, which was not confirmed against the DNA. TRBV21-1 is deemed a pseudogene. The CDR3 spans 20 residues.

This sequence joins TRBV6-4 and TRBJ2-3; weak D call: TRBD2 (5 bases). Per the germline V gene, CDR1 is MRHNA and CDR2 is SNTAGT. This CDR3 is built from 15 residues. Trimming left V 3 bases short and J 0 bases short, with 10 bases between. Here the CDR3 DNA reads TGTGCCAGCAGTGATGGCGGGCCAAGCACAGATACGCAGTATTTT. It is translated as CASSDGGPSTDTQYF.

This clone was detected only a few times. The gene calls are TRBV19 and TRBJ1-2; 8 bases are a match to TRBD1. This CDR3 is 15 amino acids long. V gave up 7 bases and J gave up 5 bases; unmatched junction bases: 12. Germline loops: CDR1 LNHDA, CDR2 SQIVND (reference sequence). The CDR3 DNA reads TGTGCCAGTATTGCAGACAGGGGACGATATTATGGCTACACCTTC. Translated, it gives CASIADRGRYYGYTF.

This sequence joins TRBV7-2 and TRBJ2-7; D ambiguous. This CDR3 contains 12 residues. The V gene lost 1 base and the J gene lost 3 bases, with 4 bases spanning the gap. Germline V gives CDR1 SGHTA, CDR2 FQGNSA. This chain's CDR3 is CASSLVSYEQYF. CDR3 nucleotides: TGTGCCAGCAGCTTAGTCAGCTACGAGCAGTACTTC.

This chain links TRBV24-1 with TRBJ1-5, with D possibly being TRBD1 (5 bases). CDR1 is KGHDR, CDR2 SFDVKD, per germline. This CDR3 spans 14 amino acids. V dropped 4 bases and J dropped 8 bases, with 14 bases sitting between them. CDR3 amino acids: CATSESRVGKPQHF. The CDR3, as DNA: TGTGCCACCAGTGAAAGCAGGGTAGGGAAGCCCCAGCATTTT.